This T cell receptor beta chain was obtained from a study of T cell responses to AZD1222 COVID-19 vaccine. Study-wide results and caveats: When two AZD1222 doses had been given, Spike-specific TCR breadth and depth rose. Donors, mostly white British, included more females; clonal diversity was possibly underestimated. Per reports, nearly half of all spike-specific TCRs target regions that are unmutated in variants.

Turning to this clone: No antigen is known for it.

This CDR3 contains 17 residues. The V gene's germline CDR1 is MDHEN and CDR2 SYDVKM. The V end was cut by 4 bases, the J end by 1 base, with 16 bases between. Assay: immunoSEQ multiplex PCR; the TCRdb copy retains only in-frame clones and omits some. Here the sample spans roughly 250,000 clones, approximately 93% being singletons. This clonotype originated in an adult in good health. The chain links TRBV28 to TRBJ2-2; D might be TRBD2 (6 bases). This specimen consisted of peripheral blood, obtained on day 0 of AZD1222 vaccination. CDR3 nucleotides: TGTGCCAGCAGTTCCCCTCGGGAGTCCAGGAACACCGGGGAGCTGTTTTTT. It translates to CASSSPRESRNTGELFF. Complete variable domain (other parts from reference TRBV28 and TRBJ2-2): DVKVTQSSRYLVKRTGEKVFLECVQDMDHENMFWYRQDPGLGLRLIYFSYDVKMKEKGDIPEGYSVSREKKERFSLILESASTNQTSMYLCASSSPRESRNTGELFFGEGSRLTVL.